This T cell receptor beta chain came from a study of blood T cell repertoires in COVID-19. Whole-study context: T cells, B-cell-depleted T cells, or PBMCs supplied cDNA or gDNA.

Trimming took 2 bases from V and 8 from J, leaving 15 bases between them. This CDR3 has 14 residues. The germline CDR1 and CDR2 sequences are MNHEY and SVGEGT. Data came from immunoSEQ multiplex PCR; TCRdb stores just in-frame clones and leaves some out. The sample lists around 200,000 clones, roughly 84% seen once, with over 1.5% in the top ten. The receptor comes from a man aged 35 to 55 with active or convalescent COVID-19. Sequenced input: peripheral blood. The chain has TRBV6-2 or TRBV6-3 and TRBJ1-2; no reliable D call. This CDR3 is CASSYRMKGEGYTF. For the CDR3, the DNA is TGTGCCAGCAGTTACCGGATGAAAGGAGAAGGCTACACCTTC.